Presented here are 22 T cell receptor beta chains from one specimen sequenced in a study of shared clonotypes between healthy human individuals. Method: immunoSEQ multiplex PCR; TCRdb's copy keeps in-frame clones and lacks some. The sample records around 980,000 clones, about 84% being singletons. Specimen: memory CD4+ T cells from PBMCs. Regarding subset: CD45RA-negative fraction. Source of these receptors: a young man in good health. Some clones in this sample may be carry-over from other donors' samples.

The J gene is TRBJ1-6, the V gene TRBV27; no reliable D call. Trimming stripped 5 bases from V and 0 bases from J, with 20 bases between. Germline lookup yields CDR1 MNHEY and CDR2 SMNVEV (reference sequence). This CDR3 is 19 amino acids long. The CDR3 DNA sequence: TGTGCCAGCAGTCCCAAGGGAAGCCGGGGTAGCTCCTATAATTCACCCCTCCACTTT. Encoded protein: CASSPKGSRGSSYNSPLHF.

Note on this clone: Being one base from a much bigger clone, this may be a read error. The V call is TRBV5-8, the J call TRBJ2-5, with 11 bases lining up with TRBD2. Germline V lookup: CDR1 SGHTS, CDR2 YDEGEE. The junction had 2 bases not matched to a gene; V was cut back by 0 bases and J by 1 base. The CDR3 loop spans 16 amino acids. The CDR3 protein is CASSLGLAGSQETQYF. The CDR3 DNA is TGTGCCAGCAGCTTGGGACTAGCGGGATCCCAAGAGACCCAGTACTTC.

This rearrangement joins TRBV9 to TRBJ2-3; unclear D gene. From germline, CDR1 is SGDLS and CDR2 YYNGEE. This CDR3 is 14 amino acids long. Trimming took 3 bases from V and 3 from J, leaving 11 bases between them. CDR3 protein: CASSAPPGTDTQYF. Written as DNA, the CDR3 is TGTGCCAGCAGCGCTCCCCCCGGTACAGATACGCAGTATTTT.

This clone has just one count. The V gene is TRBV2, the J gene TRBJ1-2; D remains ambiguous. Trimming cost V 2 bases and J 4 bases, with 8 bases left between them. Germline values: CDR1 SNHLY, CDR2 FYNNEI. The CDR3 extends over 13 amino acids. The CDR3 loop reads CASSESGFYGYTF. CDR3 nucleotide sequence: TGTGCCAGCAGTGAAAGTGGTTTCTATGGCTACACCTTC.

V gene TRBV7-2 combines with J gene TRBJ2-1; 14 nucleotides agree with TRBD2. The CDR3 length is 15 residues. V was pared by 4 bases and J by 10 bases, with 6 bases of the junction left unmatched. CDR1 and CDR2 (germline): SGHTA, FQGNSA. CDR3 DNA sequence: TGTGCCAGCAGCTGGGGACTAGCGGGAGTAAGGGAGCAGTTCTTC. Protein: CASSWGLAGVREQFF.

The chain is built from TRBV28 and TRBJ1-2; 7 nucleotides match TRBD1. V lost 5 bases and J lost 7; bases outside the gene matches: 10. Per the germline V gene, CDR1 is MDHEN and CDR2 is SYDVKM. This CDR3 comprises 14 residues. CDR3 in amino acids: CASSILQGQIGYTF. CDR3 DNA: TGTGCCAGCAGTATCTTACAGGGGCAGATTGGCTACACCTTC.

In DNA, the CDR3 is TGTGCCAGCTCACTAACTAGCGGCTTCTCTGGGGCCAACGTCCTGACTTTC. This sequence encodes CASSLTSGFSGANVLTF. The chain employs TRBV18 and TRBJ2-6; 8 bases are a match to TRBD2. V was pared by 4 bases and J by 0 bases, with 5 bases of the junction left unmatched. Germline loops: CDR1 KGHSH, CDR2 LQKENI. This CDR3 region has 17 residues.

CDR3 nucleotides: TGTGCCAGCAGCCTCTCCACCCGGACTAGTTTTTTCTCCTACAATGAGCAGTTCTTC. Encoded protein: CASSLSTRTSFFSYNEQFF. The gene calls are TRBV7-8 and TRBJ2-1, with 7 bases aligning to TRBD2. The CDR3 contains 19 residues. Trimming at V came to 5 bases and at J to 0 bases, leaving 16 bases not matched to a gene. Germline V gives CDR1 SGHVS, CDR2 FQNEAQ.

V and J are TRBV21-1 and TRBJ2-1; no DNA check was done on the table's D call, TRBD2. TRBV21-1 is a documented pseudogene. The CDR3 has 19 residues. CDR3 protein: CASSTHTSGRVFTFNEQFF. As DNA, the CDR3 is TGTGCCAGCAGCACTCACACTAGCGGGAGAGTCTTTACGTTCAATGAGCAGTTCTTC.

This chain connects TRBV4-2 to TRBJ1-5; D uncertain. This CDR3 region has 16 residues. CDR1 is LGHNA and CDR2 is YNFKEQ in the germline V gene. With 1 base removed from V and 0 bases from J, the gap between germline ends came to 10 bases. In nucleotides, the CDR3 is TGTGCCAGCAGCCAAGCTAGGACCTATAGCAATCAGCCCCAGCATTTT. Translation gives CASSQARTYSNQPQHF.

V is TRBV18 and J is TRBJ1-1; D unclear. Germline CDR1 reads KGHSH; CDR2 reads LQKENI. The CDR3 spans 14 residues. Trimming left V 6 bases short and J 1 base short, with 12 bases between. This chain's CDR3 is CASSIQEWNTEAFF. CDR3 nucleotides: TGTGCCAGCTCGATCCAGGAATGGAACACTGAAGCTTTCTTT.

In this sample, this clone turned up once. The CDR3 loop is CASSQDRGVSYNEQFF. DNA for the CDR3: TGCGCCAGCAGCCAAGATAGAGGCGTGTCGTACAATGAGCAGTTCTTC. The chain is built from TRBV4-3 and TRBJ2-1; D uncertain. V lost 0 bases and J 4 bases, leaving 13 bases between the germline ends. The germline V gene encodes CDR1 LGHNA and CDR2 YSLEER. This CDR3 is 16 amino acids long.

This clone has only a few counts. V gene TRBV6-6 combines with J gene TRBJ1-3, with D hard to call. The CDR3 is made up of 10 amino acids. Germline CDR1 is MNHNY and CDR2 is SVGAGI (reference sequence). The V and J ends lost 8 bases and 8 bases respectively, with 7 bases between them. CDR3 DNA: TGTGCCAGCGGGGTGGACACCATATATTTT. Its translation is CASGVDTIYF.

This clone was detected ten times or more. The chain carries TRBV6-5 and TRBJ2-1; 8 nucleotides agree with TRBD2. Unmatched junction bases numbered 3, after V lost 2 bases and J lost 12 bases. Germline CDR1 is MNHEY and CDR2 is SVGAGI. CDR3 length equals 12 residues. The CDR3 sequence: CASSYAGGRQFF. CDR3 coding DNA: TGTGCCAGCAGTTACGCGGGAGGTCGGCAGTTCTTC.

This CDR3 is CSVAGSKSNEQFF. In DNA form, the CDR3 reads TGCAGCGTTGCCGGGAGTAAAAGCAATGAGCAGTTCTTC. The gene calls are TRBV29-1 and TRBJ2-1, with D tentatively TRBD2 (6 bases). Germline CDR1 is SQVTM and CDR2 is ANQGSEA. CDR3 length equals 13 residues. Trimming shortened V by 4 bases and J by 6 bases, and 13 bases separated the two germline ends.

On this clone: Other DNA sequences within the sample encode an identical CDR3. The chain links TRBV18 to TRBJ2-5, with 7 bases lining up with TRBD2. CDR3 length: 14 amino acids. V shed 3 bases and J 2 bases; nucleotides not matched to a gene: 3. CDR1 and CDR2 from the germline V gene are KGHSH and LQKENI. CDR3: CASSPREGQETQYF. The CDR3 DNA follows: TGTGCCAGCTCACCCAGGGAGGGGCAAGAGACCCAGTACTTC.

This clone was seen only a few times. The chain is built from TRBV6-5 and TRBJ1-4; D gene unclear. Deletions cut 4 bases from V and 8 bases from J, with 17 bases between. Per the germline V gene, CDR1 is MNHEY and CDR2 is SVGAGI. This CDR3 contains 15 residues. In nucleotides, the CDR3 is TGTGCCAGCAGTTCCCTTTGGGGAGTCGGGGAAAAACTGTTTTTT. The encoded protein is CASSSLWGVGEKLFF.

This chain joins TRBV9 and TRBJ2-3; no definite D call. Germline V lookup: CDR1 SGDLS, CDR2 YYNGEE. V gave up 0 bases and J gave up 2 bases, with 7 bases separating them. The CDR3 runs 14 residues. The DNA for the CDR3 is TGTGCCAGCAGCGTAGAGGACCTCACAGATACGCAGTATTTT. It encodes CASSVEDLTDTQYF.

This clone was detected a few times. This sequence joins TRBV27 and TRBJ2-3, with 7 bases lining up with TRBD2. This CDR3 is 19 amino acids long. Germline V gene lookup returns CDR1 MNHEY and CDR2 SMNVEV (reference sequence). J lost 0 bases, V lost 6 bases, and 18 bases had no gene match. The CDR3 DNA reads TGTGCCAGCAGCCCCTGGGGGGGAGGACTGCAACAAAGCACAGATACGCAGTATTTT. Its protein is CASSPWGGGLQQSTDTQYF.

This clone has just one count. The CDR3 is CASSLITGGMETQYF. CDR3 nucleotide sequence: TGTGCCAGCAGCTTAATTACGGGAGGGATGGAGACCCAGTACTTC. The rearrangement links TRBV7-3 to TRBJ2-5; 8 bases agree with TRBD2. The V gene's germline CDR1 is SGHTA and CDR2 FQGTGA. The CDR3 is 15 residues long. After removal of 1 base from V and 5 bases from J, the junction contained 6 bases not matched to a gene.

This chain links TRBV28 with TRBJ2-3; D gene ambiguous. V lost 5 bases and J lost 1, with 10 bases in between. Germline V gives CDR1 MDHEN, CDR2 SYDVKM. This CDR3 contains 14 residues. CDR3 region: CASSPFSGTDTQYF. CDR3 sequence (DNA): TGTGCCAGCAGTCCATTCTCTGGCACAGATACGCAGTATTTT.

The chain uses TRBV4-1 and TRBJ1-4; D uncertain. This CDR3 region has 13 residues. Germline CDR1 MGHRA, CDR2 YSYEKL. The V gene lost 0 bases and the J gene lost 10 bases, with 9 bases spanning the gap. CDR3 coding DNA: TGCGCCAGCAGCCAAGATCAGGAGGGAAAACTGTTTTTT. Protein sequence: CASSQDQEGKLFF.